One TCR beta chain is described in this entry. Its antigen is undetermined. Stated time point: week 35, safety follow-up. Each vaccine dose was 300 ug of mutant IDH1 20-mer peptide, with topical imiquimod. V gave up 7 bases and J gave up 0 bases; unmatched junction bases: 5. The CDR3 spans 15 residues. CDR1 and CDR2 from the germline V gene are MNHNS and SASEGT. Using immunoSEQ multiplex PCR, the repertoire was profiled, and TCRdb retains in-frame clones only, with some absent. This table has around 26,000 clones, approximately 87% appearing once. This sample was taken from a study of a mutant IDH1 vaccine in newly diagnosed glioma. Whole-study findings and limits: Vaccine-induced immune responses occurred in under 95% of patients.

Sequenced here: PBMCs, sampled from a glioma patient whose treatment included an IDH1 peptide vaccine. This TCR came from a young man with glioma. This chain connects TRBV6-1 to TRBJ1-3; 8 bases line up with TRBD1. CDR3 residues: CASMTGDYSGNTIYF. The CDR3 bases are TGTGCCAGCATGACAGGGGATTACTCTGGAAACACCATATATTTT.